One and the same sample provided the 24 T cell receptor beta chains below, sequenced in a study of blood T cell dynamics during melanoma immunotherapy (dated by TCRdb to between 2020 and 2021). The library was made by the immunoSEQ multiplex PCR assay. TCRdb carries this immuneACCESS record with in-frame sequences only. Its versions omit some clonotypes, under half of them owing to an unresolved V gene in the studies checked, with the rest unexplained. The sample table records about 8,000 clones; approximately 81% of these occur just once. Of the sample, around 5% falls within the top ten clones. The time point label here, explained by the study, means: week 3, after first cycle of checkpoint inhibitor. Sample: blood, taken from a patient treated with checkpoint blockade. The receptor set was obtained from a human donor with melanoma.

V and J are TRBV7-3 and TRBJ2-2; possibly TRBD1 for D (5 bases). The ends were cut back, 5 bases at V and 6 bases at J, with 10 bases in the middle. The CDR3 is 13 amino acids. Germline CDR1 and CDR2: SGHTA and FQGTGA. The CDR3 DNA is TGTGCCAGCAGCGCCAGGGTTCCCGGGGAGCTGTTTTTT. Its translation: CASSARVPGELFF.

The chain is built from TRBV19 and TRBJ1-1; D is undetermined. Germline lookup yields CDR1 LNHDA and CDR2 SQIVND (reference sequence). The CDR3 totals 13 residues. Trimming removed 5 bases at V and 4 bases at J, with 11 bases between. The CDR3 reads CASSGWTVTEAFF. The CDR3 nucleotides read TGTGCCAGTAGTGGTTGGACGGTCACTGAAGCTTTCTTT.

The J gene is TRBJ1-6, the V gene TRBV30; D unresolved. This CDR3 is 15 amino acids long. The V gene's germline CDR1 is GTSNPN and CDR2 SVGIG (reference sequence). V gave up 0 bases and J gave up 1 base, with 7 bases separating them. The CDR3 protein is CAWSVLQSYNSPLHF. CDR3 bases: TGTGCCTGGAGTGTATTACAGTCCTATAATTCACCCCTCCACTTT. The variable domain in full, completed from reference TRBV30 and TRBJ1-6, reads SQTIHQWPATLVQPVGSPLSLECTVEGTSNPNLYWYRQAAGRGLQLLFYSVGIGQISSEVPQNLSASRPQDRQFILSSKKLLLSDSGFYLCAWSVLQSYNSPLHFGNGTRLTVT.

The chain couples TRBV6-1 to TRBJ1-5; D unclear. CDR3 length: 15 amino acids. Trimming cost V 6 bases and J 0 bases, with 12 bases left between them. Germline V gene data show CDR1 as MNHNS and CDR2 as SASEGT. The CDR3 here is CASSGYSDSNQPQHF. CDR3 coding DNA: TGTGCCAGCAGCGGTTACAGTGATAGCAATCAGCCCCAGCATTTT.

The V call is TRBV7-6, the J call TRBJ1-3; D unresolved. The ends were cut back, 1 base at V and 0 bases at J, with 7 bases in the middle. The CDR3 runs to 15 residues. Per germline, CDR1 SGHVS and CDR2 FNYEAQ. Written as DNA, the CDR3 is TGTGCCAGCAGCTTAGGCATCCCCTCTGGAAACACCATATATTTT. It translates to CASSLGIPSGNTIYF.

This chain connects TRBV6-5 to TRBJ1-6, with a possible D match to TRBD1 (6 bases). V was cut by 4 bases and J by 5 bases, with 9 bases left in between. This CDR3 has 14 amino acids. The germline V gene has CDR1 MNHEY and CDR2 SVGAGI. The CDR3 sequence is CASSFNRDNSPLHF. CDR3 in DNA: TGTGCCAGCAGTTTTAACAGGGATAATTCACCCCTCCACTTT.

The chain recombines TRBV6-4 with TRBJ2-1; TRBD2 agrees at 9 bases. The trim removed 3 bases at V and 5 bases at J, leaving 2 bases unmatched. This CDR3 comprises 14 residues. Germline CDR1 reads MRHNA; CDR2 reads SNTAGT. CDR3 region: CASSDSGSNNEQFF. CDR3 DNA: TGTGCCAGCAGTGATAGCGGGAGCAACAATGAGCAGTTCTTC.

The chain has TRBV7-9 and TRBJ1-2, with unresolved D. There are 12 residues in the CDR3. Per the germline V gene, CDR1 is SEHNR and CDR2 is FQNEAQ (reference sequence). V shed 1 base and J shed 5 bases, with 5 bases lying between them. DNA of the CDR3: TGTGCCAGCAGCTTAGGTGTGTATGGCTACACCTTC. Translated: CASSLGVYGYTF.

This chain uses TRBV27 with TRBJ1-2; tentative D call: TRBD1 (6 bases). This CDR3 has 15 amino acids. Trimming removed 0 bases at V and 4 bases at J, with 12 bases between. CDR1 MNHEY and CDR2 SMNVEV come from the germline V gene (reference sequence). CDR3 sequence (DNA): TGTGCCAGCAGTTTATCAAAGGGGGACGGCTATGGCTACACCTTC. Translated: CASSLSKGDGYGYTF.

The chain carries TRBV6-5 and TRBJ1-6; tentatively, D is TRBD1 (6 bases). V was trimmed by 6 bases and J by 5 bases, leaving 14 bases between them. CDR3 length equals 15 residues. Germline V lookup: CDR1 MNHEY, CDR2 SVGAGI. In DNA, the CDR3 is TGTGCCAGCAGCCGCGGGACATTTAATAATTCACCCCTCCACTTT. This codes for CASSRGTFNNSPLHF.

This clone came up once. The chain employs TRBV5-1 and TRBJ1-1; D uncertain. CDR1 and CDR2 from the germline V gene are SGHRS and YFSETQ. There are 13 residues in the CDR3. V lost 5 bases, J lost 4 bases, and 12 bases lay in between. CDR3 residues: CASRSSRGTEAFF. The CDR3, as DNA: TGCGCCAGCAGATCGTCCCGGGGCACTGAAGCTTTCTTT.

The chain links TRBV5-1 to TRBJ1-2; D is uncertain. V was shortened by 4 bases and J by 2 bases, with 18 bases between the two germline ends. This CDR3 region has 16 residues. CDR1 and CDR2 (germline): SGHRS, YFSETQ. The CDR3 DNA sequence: TGCGCCAGCAGCCCCCGTTGGTCAGCGAAGAACTATGGCTACACCTTC. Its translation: CASSPRWSAKNYGYTF.

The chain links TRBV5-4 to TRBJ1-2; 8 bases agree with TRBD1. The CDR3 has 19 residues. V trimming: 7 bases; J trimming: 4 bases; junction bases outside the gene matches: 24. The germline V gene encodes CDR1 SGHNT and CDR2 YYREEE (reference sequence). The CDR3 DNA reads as TGTGCCAGCCCACCGACTGATTATCCCGCGGGACAGGACTTCTATGGCTACACCTTC. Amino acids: CASPPTDYPAGQDFYGYTF.

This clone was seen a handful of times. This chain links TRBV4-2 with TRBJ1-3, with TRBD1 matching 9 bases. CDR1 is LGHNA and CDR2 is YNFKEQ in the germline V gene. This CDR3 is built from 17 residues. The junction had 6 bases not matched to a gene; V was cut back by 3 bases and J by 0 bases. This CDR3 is CASSQTGGRISGNTIYF. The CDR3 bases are TGTGCCAGCAGCCAGACAGGGGGACGGATCTCTGGAAACACCATATATTTT.

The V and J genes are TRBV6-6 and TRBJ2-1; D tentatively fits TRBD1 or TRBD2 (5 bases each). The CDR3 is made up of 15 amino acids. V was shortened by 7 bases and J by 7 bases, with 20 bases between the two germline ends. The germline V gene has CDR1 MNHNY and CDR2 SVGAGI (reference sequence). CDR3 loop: CASTTGTGRGNEQFF. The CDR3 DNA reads TGTGCCAGCACCACCGGGACCGGCAGAGGAAATGAGCAGTTCTTC.

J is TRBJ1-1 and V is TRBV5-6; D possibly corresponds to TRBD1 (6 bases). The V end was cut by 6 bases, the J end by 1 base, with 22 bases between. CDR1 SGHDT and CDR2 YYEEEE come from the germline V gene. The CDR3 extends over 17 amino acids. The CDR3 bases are TGTGCCAGCACCCTCCAAGTCTGGGGGGCTCAGAACACTGAAGCTTTCTTT. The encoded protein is CASTLQVWGAQNTEAFF. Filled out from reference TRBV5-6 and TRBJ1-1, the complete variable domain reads DAGVTQSPTHLIKTRGQQVTLRCSPKSGHDTVSWYQQALGQGPQFIFQYYEEEERQRGNFPDRFSGHQFPNYSSELNVNALLLGDSALYLCASTLQVWGAQNTEAFFGQGTRLTVV.

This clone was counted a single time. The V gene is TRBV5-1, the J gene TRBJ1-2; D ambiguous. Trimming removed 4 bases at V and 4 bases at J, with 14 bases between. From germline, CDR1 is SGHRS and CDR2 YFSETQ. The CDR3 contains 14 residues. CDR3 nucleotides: TGCGCCAGCAGCCAACAAACAGAGTCCTATGGCTACACCTTC. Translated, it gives CASSQQTESYGYTF. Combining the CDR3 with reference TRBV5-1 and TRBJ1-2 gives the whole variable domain KAGVTQTPRYLIKTRGQQVTLSCSPISGHRSVSWYQQTPGQGLQFLFEYFSETQRNKGNFPGRFSGRQFSNSRSEMNVSTLELGDSALYLCASSQQTESYGYTFGSGTRLTVV.

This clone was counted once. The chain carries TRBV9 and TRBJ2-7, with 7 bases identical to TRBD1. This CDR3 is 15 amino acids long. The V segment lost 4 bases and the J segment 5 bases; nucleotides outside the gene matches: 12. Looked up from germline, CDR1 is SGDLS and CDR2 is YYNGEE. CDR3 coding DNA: TGTGCCAGCAGCCCCCAACAGGGGAATGGGCACGAGCAGTACTTC. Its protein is CASSPQQGNGHEQYF.

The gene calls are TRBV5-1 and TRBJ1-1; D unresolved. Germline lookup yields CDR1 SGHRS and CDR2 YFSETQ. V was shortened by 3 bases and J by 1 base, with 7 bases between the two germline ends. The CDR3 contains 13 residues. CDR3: CASSSQANTEAFF. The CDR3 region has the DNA TGCGCCAGCAGCTCACAAGCGAACACTGAAGCTTTCTTT.

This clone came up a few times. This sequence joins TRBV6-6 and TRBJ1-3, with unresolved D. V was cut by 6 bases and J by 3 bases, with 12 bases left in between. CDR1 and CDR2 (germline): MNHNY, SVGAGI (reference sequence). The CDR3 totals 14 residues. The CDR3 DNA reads TGTGCCAGCAGATCCCCAGCGGATGGAAACACCATATATTTT. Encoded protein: CASRSPADGNTIYF.

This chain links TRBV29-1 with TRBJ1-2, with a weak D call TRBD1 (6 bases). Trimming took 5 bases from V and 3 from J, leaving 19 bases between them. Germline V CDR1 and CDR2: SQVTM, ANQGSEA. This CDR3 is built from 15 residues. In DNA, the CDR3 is TGCAGCGTTATAGGGGGACGGGGACCAGACTATGGCTACACCTTC. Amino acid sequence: CSVIGGRGPDYGYTF.

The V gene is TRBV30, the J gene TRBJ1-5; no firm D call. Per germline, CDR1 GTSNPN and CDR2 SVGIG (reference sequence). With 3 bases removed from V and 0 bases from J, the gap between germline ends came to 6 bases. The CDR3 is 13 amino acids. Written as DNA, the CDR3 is TGTGCCTGGAGGCTAAATAGCAATCAGCCCCAGCATTTT. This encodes CAWRLNSNQPQHF.

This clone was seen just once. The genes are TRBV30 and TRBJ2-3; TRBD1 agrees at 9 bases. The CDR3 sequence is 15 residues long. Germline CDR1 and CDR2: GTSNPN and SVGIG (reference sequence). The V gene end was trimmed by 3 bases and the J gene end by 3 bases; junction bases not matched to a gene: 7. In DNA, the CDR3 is TGTGCCTGGAGGGACAGGGGAGGGTTGACAGATACGCAGTATTTT. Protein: CAWRDRGGLTDTQYF. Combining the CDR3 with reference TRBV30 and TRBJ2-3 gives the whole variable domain SQTIHQWPATLVQPVGSPLSLECTVEGTSNPNLYWYRQAAGRGLQLLFYSVGIGQISSEVPQNLSASRPQDRQFILSSKKLLLSDSGFYLCAWRDRGGLTDTQYFGPGTRLTVL.

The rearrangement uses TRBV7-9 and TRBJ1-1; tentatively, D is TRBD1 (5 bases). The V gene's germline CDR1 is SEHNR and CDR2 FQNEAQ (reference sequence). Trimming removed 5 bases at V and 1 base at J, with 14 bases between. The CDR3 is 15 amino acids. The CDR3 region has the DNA TGTGCCAGCAGCGGAAGGGCGGGGGGGAACACTGAAGCTTTCTTT. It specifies CASSGRAGGNTEAFF.